This T cell receptor beta chain emerged from a study of neoadjuvant anti-PD-1 for oral cavity cancer. The CDR3 has 14 residues. Germline assignment: CDR1 SQVTM and CDR2 ANQGSEA. V gave up 3 bases and J gave up 0 bases, with 12 bases separating them. Clones were sequenced by immunoSEQ multiplex PCR, and TCRdb holds only the in-frame ones, with some missing. The repertoire consists of some 66,000 clones, with about four fifths occurring once and the leading ten covering 3.4%. Broader study findings: With three patients per group, TCR findings need larger cohorts.

Notes on this clone: Its antigen is not known.

This clonotype was sampled from a person aged 40 to 85 with oral cavity squamous cell carcinoma. The sequences come from PBMCs, collected before nivolumab (anti-PD-1) treatment. The rearrangement joins TRBV29-1 to TRBJ2-7, with D perhaps TRBD2 (6 bases). The CDR3 protein is CSVEGTGSSYEQYF. The CDR3 DNA follows: TGCAGCGTTGAGGGGACTGGGAGCTCCTACGAGCAGTACTTC.